This T cell receptor beta chain was sequenced in a study of Graves' ophthalmopathy and Graves' hyperthyroidism. Points from the study as a whole: Most expanded clonotypes in thyroid above 0.001 frequency also showed up in blood.

Orbital computed tomography, thyroid ultrasound, TRAb, serum thyroxine and clinical symptoms formed the basis of diagnosis. This clonotype was counted many times. As yet, its antigen is unknown. RNA transcripts yielded amplified TCR beta CDR3 regions. Scientists carried out first-round RT-PCR using HTBI primers and then a second-round multiplex PCR. TCRdb processed the multiplex PCR reads anew with MiXCR; each CDR3 protein has one entry. The sample records hundreds of thousands of distinct CDR3 sequences, approximately 22% being singletons. The germline V and J ends were trimmed by 4 bases and 3 bases, with 12 bases remaining between them. CDR1 MNHNS and CDR2 SASEGT come from the germline V gene. The CDR3 runs 14 residues.

Sequencing input: peripheral blood. The source of this sequence is a woman aged 18 to 35 with stable Graves' hyperthyroidism. Some clones in this sample may be carry-over from other donors' samples. The chain is built from TRBV6-1 and TRBJ1-1; unclear D gene. CDR3 in DNA: TGTGCCAGCAGTGGGACGCCCCGGGACACTGAAGCTTTCTTT. This translates into CASSGTPRDTEAFF.